This TCR beta chain stems from a study of T cells in Graves' hyperthyroidism and ophthalmopathy. RNA transcripts yielded amplified TCR beta CDR3 regions. HTBI primers were the set used in a first-round RT-PCR of the TCR CDR3. TCRdb re-called the multiplex PCR reads with MiXCR, one entry per CDR3 protein. The sample holds more than 500,000 distinct CDR3 sequences, 46% seen once. The CDR3 loop spans 15 amino acids. Germline CDR1 and CDR2: SGHDN and FVKESK. Trimming cost V 3 bases and J 4 bases; bases outside gene matches: 8. The chain uses TRBV14 and TRBJ1-2; 7 nucleotides line up with TRBD1. This TCR derives from an adult woman with Graves' disease, either hyperthyroidism or ophthalmopathy (not recorded which). What was sequenced was peripheral blood or thyroid tissue (not recorded which). The CDR3, as DNA: TGTGCCAGCAGCCACCAAACCAGACAGGGCTATGGCTACACCTTC. Translated: CASSHQTRQGYGYTF.